This entry features one T cell receptor (beta chain) sequence. Its antigen is still unknown. The CDR3 extends over 14 amino acids. V shed 1 base and J 4 bases; nucleotides not matched to a gene: 4. From germline, CDR1 is SGHTA and CDR2 FQGNSA. This specimen belongs to a study of T cell responses to AZD1222 COVID-19 vaccine. Study at large: Investigators merged groups given second doses at roughly 4 or roughly 12 weeks. Findings and limits, study-wide: Spike regions recognized by vaccine-associated CD4 TCRs spanned the protein, led by 160-218 and 743-854. Targeting of unmutated variant regions was reportedly seen in nearly half of spike-specific TCRs. Donors were mostly white British, more females; clonal diversity possibly underestimated.

Measured with immunoSEQ multiplex PCR; TCRdb has only the in-frame clones, and not every one. The table shows more than 110,000 clones, with around 90% occurring only once. The sequenced sample was peripheral blood, obtained on day 0 of AZD1222 vaccination. The gene calls are TRBV7-2 and TRBJ2-7; 7 bases match TRBD1. The TCR originated in an adult in good health. CDR3 protein: CASSLGQGLYEQYF. The CDR3 DNA is TGTGCCAGCAGCTTAGGACAGGGCTTATACGAGCAGTACTTC.